A selection of T cell receptor beta chains follows, all from one sample in a study of beta chain features in type 1 diabetes. Sequencing used immunoSEQ multiplex PCR; TCRdb keeps in-frame clones, though not all of them. This table has 130,000 to 150,000 clones, 40% to 60% appearing once. The sequenced sample was Tregs from blood. The receptors were gathered from a man aged 18 to 29 in good health. The CDR3 runs from the conserved cysteine through the conserved F or W. A D gene is named only where the DNA matches it firmly. The size entry is marked missing in some rows and otherwise reads once, few, many or a size class.

clone size	V gene	J gene	D gene	CDR3 protein	CDR3 DNA
NA	TRBV10-3	TRBJ2-3	NA	CAISDIRRGSTDTQYF	TGTGCCATCAGTGATATTAGGCGGGGCTCCACAGATACGCAGTATTTT
NA	TRBV15	TRBJ2-1	NA	CATRGGVYNEQFF	TGTGCCACCAGAGGGGGTGTTTACAATGAGCAGTTCTTC
NA	TRBV9	TRBJ1-5	NA	CASSFAGAIGQPQHF	TGTGCCAGCAGCTTCGCGGGGGCAATAGGACAGCCCCAGCATTTT
NA	TRBV7-6	TRBJ2-3	TRBD1	CASSLGGQGRDTQYF	TGTGCCAGCAGCTTGGGAGGACAGGGGAGGGATACGCAGTATTTT
few	TRBV28	TRBJ1-5	NA	CASSPRLSISNQPQHF	TGTGCCAGCAGTCCACGACTGAGCATTAGCAATCAGCCCCAGCATTTT
few	TRBV19	TRBJ2-5	NA	CASSIWGEETQYF	TGTGCCAGTAGTATATGGGGGGAAGAGACCCAGTACTTC
NA	TRBV19	TRBJ2-2	NA	CASSIAQGTGELFF	TGTGCCAGTAGTATCGCACAGGGAACCGGGGAGCTGTTTTTT
few	TRBV28	TRBJ2-5	TRBD2	CASSLLSASGLQETQYF	TGTGCCAGCAGCTTGCTTTCGGCTAGCGGCTTACAAGAGACCCAGTACTTC
few	TRBV10-3	TRBJ2-7	TRBD1	CAISPSPTGGFEQYF	TGTGCCATCAGTCCCTCTCCTACAGGGGGCTTCGAGCAGTACTTC
few	TRBV30	TRBJ2-7	TRBD2	CAWSTGTSGTYEQYF	TGTGCCTGGAGCACCGGGACTAGCGGAACCTACGAGCAGTACTTC